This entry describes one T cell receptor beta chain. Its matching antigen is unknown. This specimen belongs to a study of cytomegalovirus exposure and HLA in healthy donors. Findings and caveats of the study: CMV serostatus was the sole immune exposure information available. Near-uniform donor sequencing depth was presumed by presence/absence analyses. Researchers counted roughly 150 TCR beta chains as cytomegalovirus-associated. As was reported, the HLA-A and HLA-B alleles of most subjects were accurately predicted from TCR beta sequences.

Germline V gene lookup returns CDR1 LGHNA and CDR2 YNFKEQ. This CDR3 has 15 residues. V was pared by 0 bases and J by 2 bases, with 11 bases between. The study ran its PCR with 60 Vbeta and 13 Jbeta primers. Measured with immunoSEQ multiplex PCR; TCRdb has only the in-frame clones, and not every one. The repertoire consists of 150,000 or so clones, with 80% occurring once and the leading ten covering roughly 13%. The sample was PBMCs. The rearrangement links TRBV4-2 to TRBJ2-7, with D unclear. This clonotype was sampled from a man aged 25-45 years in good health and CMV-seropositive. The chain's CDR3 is CASSQDEFSTYEQYF. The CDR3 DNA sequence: TGTGCCAGCAGCCAAGATGAGTTTAGCACCTACGAGCAGTACTTC.